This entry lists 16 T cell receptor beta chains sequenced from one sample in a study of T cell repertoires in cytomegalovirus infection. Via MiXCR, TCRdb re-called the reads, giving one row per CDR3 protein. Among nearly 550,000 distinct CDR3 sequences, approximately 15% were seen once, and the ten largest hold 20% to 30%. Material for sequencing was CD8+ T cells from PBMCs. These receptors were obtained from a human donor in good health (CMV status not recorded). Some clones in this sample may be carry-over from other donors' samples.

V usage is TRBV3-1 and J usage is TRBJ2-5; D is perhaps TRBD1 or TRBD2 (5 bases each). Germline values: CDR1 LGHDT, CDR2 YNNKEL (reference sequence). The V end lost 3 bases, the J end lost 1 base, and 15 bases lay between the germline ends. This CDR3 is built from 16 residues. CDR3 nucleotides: TGTGCCAGCAGCCATGGGGGTGGCGCCCCCCAAGAGACCCAGTACTTC. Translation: CASSHGGGAPQETQYF.

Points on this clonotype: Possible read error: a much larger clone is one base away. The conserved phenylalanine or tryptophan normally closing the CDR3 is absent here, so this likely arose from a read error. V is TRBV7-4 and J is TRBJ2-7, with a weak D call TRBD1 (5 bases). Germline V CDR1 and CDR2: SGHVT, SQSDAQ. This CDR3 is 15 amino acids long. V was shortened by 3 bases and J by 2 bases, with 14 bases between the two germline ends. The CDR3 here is CASSFNPGPTYEQYL. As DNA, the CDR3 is TGTGCCAGCAGCTTTAATCCAGGGCCTACCTACGAGCAGTACTTA.

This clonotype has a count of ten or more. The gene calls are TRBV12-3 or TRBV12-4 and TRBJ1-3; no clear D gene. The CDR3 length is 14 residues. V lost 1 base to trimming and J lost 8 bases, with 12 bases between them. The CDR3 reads CASSLVSHQDTIYF. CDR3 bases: TGTGCCAGCAGTTTAGTGTCCCACCAAGACACCATATATTTT.

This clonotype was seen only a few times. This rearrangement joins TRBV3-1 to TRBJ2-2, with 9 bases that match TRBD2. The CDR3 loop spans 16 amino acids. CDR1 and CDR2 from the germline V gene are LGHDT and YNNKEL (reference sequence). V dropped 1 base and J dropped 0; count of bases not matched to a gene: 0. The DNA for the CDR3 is TGTGCCAGCAGCCAAGTAGCGGGGGCGAACACCGGGGAGCTGTTTTTT. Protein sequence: CASSQVAGANTGELFF.

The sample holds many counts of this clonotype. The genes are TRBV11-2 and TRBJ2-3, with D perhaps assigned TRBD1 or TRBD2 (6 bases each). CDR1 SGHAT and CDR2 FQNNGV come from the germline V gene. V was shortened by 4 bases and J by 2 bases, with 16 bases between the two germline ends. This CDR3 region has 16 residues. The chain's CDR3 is CASSSHRQDYTDTQYF. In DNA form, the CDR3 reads TGTGCCAGCAGCTCCCATCGACAGGACTACACAGATACGCAGTATTTT. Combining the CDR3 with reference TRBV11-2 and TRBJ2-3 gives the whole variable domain EAGVAQSPRYKIIEKRQSVAFWCNPISGHATLYWYQQILGQGPKLLIQFQNNGVVDDSQLPKDRFSAERLKGVDSTLKIQPAKLEDSAVYLCASSSHRQDYTDTQYFGPGTRLTVL.

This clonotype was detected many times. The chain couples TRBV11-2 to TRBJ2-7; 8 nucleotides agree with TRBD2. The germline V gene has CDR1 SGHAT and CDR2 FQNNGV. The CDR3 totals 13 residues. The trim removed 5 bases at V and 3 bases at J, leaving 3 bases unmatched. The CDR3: CASSPGLGYEQYF. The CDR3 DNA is TGTGCCAGCAGCCCGGGACTAGGCTACGAGCAGTACTTC.

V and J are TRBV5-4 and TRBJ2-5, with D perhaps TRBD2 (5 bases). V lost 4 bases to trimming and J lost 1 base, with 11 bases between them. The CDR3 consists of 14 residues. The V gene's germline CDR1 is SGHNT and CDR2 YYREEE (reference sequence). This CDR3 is CASSGSYFQETQYF. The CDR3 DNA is TGTGCCAGCAGCGGGAGTTACTTCCAAGAGACCCAGTACTTC. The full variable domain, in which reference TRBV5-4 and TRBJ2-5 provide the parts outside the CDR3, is ETGVTQSPTHLIKTRGQQVTLRCSSQSGHNTVSWYQQALGQGPQFIFQYYREEENGRGNFPPRFSGLQFPNYSSELNVNALELDDSALYLCASSGSYFQETQYFGPGTRLLVL.

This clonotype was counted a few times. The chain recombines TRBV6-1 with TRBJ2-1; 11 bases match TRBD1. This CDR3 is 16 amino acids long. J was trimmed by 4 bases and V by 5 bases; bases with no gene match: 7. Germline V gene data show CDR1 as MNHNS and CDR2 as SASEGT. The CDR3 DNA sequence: TGTGCCAGCAGTCAGTGGGACAGGGGGATATACAATGAGCAGTTCTTC. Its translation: CASSQWDRGIYNEQFF.

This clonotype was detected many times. CDR3 DNA: TGTGCCAGCACCACCGGGGACCTGGGGGGTGAAAAACTGTTTTTT. Translation: CASTTGDLGGEKLFF. The rearrangement uses TRBV6-1 and TRBJ1-4, with D perhaps matching TRBD1 (5 bases). V lost 7 bases and J 7 bases, leaving 19 bases between the germline ends. Germline CDR1 is MNHNS and CDR2 is SASEGT. This CDR3 contains 15 residues.

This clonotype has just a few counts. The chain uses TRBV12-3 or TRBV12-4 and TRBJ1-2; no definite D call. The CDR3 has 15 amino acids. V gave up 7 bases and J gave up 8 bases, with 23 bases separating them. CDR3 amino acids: CASTLRGRLGQGYTF. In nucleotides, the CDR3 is TGTGCCAGCACTCTTAGAGGCAGGTTGGGCCAAGGCTACACCTTC.

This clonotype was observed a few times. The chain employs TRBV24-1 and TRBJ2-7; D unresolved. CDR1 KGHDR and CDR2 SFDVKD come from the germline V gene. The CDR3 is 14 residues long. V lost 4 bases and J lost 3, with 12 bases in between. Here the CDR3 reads CATSERVLVYEQYF. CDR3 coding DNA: TGTGCCACCAGTGAACGGGTCCTAGTCTACGAGCAGTACTTC.

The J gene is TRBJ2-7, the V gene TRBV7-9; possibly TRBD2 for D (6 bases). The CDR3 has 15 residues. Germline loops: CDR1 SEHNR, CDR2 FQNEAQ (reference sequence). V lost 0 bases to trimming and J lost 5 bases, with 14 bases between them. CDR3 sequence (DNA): TGTGCCAGCAGCTTAGCAGGCTTAGGGAGGAACGAGCAGTACTTC. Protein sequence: CASSLAGLGRNEQYF.

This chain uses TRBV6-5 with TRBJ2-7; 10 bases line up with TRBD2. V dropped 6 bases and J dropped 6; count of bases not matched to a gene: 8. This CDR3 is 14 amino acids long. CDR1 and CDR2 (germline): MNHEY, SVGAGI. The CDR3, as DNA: TGTGCCAGCAGCCTAGCGGGAGCCCCTCTCGAGCAGTACTTC. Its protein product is CASSLAGAPLEQYF.

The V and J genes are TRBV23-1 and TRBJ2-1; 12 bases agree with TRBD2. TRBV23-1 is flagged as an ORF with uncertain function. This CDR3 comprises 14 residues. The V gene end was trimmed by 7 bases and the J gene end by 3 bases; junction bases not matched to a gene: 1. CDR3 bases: TGCGCCAGCACGACTAGCGGGAGCTACAATGAGCAGTTCTTC. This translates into CASTTSGSYNEQFF.

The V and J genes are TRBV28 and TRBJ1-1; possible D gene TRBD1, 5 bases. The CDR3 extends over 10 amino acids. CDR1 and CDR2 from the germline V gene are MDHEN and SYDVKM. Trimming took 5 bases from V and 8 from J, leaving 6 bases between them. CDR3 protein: CASSTGEAFF. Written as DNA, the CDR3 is TGTGCCAGCAGTACAGGAGAAGCTTTCTTT.

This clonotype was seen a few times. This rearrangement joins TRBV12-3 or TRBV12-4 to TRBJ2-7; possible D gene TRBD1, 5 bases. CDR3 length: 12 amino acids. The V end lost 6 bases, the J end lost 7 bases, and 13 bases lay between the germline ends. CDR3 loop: CASSGSRVEQYF. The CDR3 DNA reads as TGTGCCAGCAGCGGTAGCAGGGTTGAGCAGTACTTC.